In this sample, the clone carrying this T cell receptor beta chain turned up many times. Antigen specificity is unknown. The data belong to a study of T cell repertoires in cytomegalovirus infection. Study information: CMV infection together with matching HLA type was indicated by public TCR beta signatures.

Overall study results and limits: Identification of carriers of CMV plus the relevant HLA was achieved through cumulative public TCR beta family frequency. What dominated the ex vivo response were HLA-C-restricted CMV-specific TCR beta clonotypes.

TCRdb re-called the reads through MiXCR, storing one row per CDR3 protein. Of fewer than 250,000 distinct CDR3 sequences detected, about 23% appear once; the ten largest clones hold 15% to 20%. The junction had 6 bases not matched to a gene; V was cut back by 5 bases and J by 3 bases. The CDR3 sequence is 15 residues long. This chain uses TRBV12-3 or TRBV12-4 with TRBJ2-1; the match to TRBD1 covers 8 bases. The specimen was CD8+ T cells from PBMCs. The receptor was derived from a human donor in good health (CMV status not recorded). Some clones in this sample may be carry-over from other donors' samples. CDR3 in DNA: TGTGCCAGCAGTCCCGGGACAGGCGACTACAATGAGCAGTTCTTC. Translation gives CASSPGTGDYNEQFF.